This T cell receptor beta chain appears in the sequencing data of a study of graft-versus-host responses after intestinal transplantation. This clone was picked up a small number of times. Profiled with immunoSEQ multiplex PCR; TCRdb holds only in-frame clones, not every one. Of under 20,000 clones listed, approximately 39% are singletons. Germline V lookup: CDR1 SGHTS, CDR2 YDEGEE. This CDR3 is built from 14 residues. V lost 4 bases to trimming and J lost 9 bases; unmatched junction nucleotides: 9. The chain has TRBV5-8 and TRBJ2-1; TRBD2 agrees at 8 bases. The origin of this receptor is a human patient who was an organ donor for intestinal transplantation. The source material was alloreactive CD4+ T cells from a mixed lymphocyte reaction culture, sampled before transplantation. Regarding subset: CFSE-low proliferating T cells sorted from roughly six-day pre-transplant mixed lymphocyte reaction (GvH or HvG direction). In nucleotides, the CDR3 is TGTGCCAGCAGCAAGGGACTAGTGAGTAGTGAGCAGTTCTTC. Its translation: CASSKGLVSSEQFF.